The 4 T cell receptor beta chains listed next were all sequenced from one sample in a study of shared clonotypes between healthy human individuals. Sequencing used immunoSEQ multiplex PCR; TCRdb keeps in-frame clones, though not all of them. Altogether around 2,000,000 clones are present, around 93% being singletons, with the ten largest covering under 2%. Naive CD8 cells comprised CD45RO-negative, CCR7-positively selected cells, excluding terminally differentiated effector memory CD45RA+ cells. Sequenced: naive CD8+ T cells from PBMCs. The receptors were gathered from a man between 18 and 35 years old in good health. Some clones in this sample may be carry-over from other donors' samples.

About this clone itself: Distinct nucleotide sequences in the sample also encode this CDR3. DNA for the CDR3: TGTGCCAGCAGCGTAGGGCTAGCGGGCGAGCAGTTCTTC. Its protein is CASSVGLAGEQFF. The V call is TRBV9, the J call TRBJ2-1; 8 bases are a match to TRBD2. This CDR3 region has 13 residues. In germline, CDR1 is SGDLS, CDR2 YYNGEE. The junction had 3 bases not matched to a gene; V was cut back by 0 bases and J by 10 bases.

V is TRBV5-4 and J is TRBJ2-3; TRBD2 aligns across 8 bases. Trimming removed 4 bases from V and 4 bases from J; junction bases left unmatched: 14. Per germline, CDR1 SGHNT and CDR2 YYREEE (reference sequence). There are 17 residues in the CDR3. The CDR3 reads CASSPWTSKTLADTQYF. CDR3 nucleotide sequence: TGTGCCAGCAGCCCGTGGACTAGCAAAACGCTCGCAGATACGCAGTATTTT.

Comments on this clone: The identical CDR3 is also encoded by other nucleotide sequences in the sample. V usage is TRBV28 and J usage is TRBJ1-1; D is possibly TRBD1 (6 bases). The CDR3 sequence is 14 residues long. CDR1 is MDHEN and CDR2 is SYDVKM in the germline V gene. The V end lost 2 bases, the J end lost 1 base, and 8 bases lay between the germline ends. CDR3 DNA: TGTGCCAGCAGTTTAGTCAGGGGGAACACTGAAGCTTTCTTT. It codes for CASSLVRGNTEAFF.

The rearrangement links TRBV5-1 to TRBJ2-7, with D perhaps matching TRBD1 (5 bases). This CDR3 contains 13 residues. Germline values: CDR1 SGHRS, CDR2 YFSETQ. Trimming cost V 7 bases and J 0 bases, with 11 bases left between them. The CDR3 here is CASRAGLSYEQYF. DNA for the CDR3: TGCGCCAGCCGGGCAGGGCTCTCCTACGAGCAGTACTTC.